This T cell receptor (beta chain) appears in the sequencing data of a study of brain T cells in children with intractable seizures. The sequenced cases were selected for having the highest brain T cell transcript signatures. Study results and limitations: Patients' HCMV serostatus was unknown; virus specificity rests on CDR3 similarity alone. Clones missing pre-surgery may reflect undersampling of that blood sample.

Only in-frame clones appear in the TCRdb table, and some are missing; sequencing was by immunoSEQ multiplex PCR. The top ten hold around 1.4% of the sample, which has 70,000 to 90,000 clones, about 93% seen once. As for this clone: Its antigen is not known.

Looked up from germline, CDR1 is SGHTA and CDR2 is FQGTGA. Trimming took 4 bases from V and 6 from J, leaving 10 bases between them. The CDR3 is 13 amino acids. The sequence derives from a boy younger than two with tuberous sclerosis and intractable seizures. The chain has TRBV7-3 and TRBJ2-1; the D is unclear. Source: peripheral blood, taken at surgery. The CDR3 nucleotides are TGTGCCAGCAGCTCAACCCTTTTCAATGAGCAGTTCTTC. Protein product: CASSSTLFNEQFF. Supplemented by reference TRBV7-3 and TRBJ2-1, the full variable domain reads GAGVSQTPSNKVTEKGKYVELRCDPISGHTALYWYRQSLGQGPEFLIYFQGTGAADDSGLPNDRFFAVRPEGSVSTLKIQRTERGDSAVYLCASSSTLFNEQFFGPGTRLTVL.